This T cell receptor (beta chain) was recorded in a study of control samples from healthy donors and cancer patients. The data were produced by immunoSEQ multiplex PCR, yet TCRdb's version contains in-frame clones alone and is incomplete. Among 150,000 to 200,000 clones listed, around 90% were seen once. The CDR3 spans 16 residues. Germline loops: CDR1 LNHDA, CDR2 SQIVND (reference sequence). V lost 4 bases and J lost 4, with 17 bases in between. The sample was blood. The sequence derives from a woman aged 40 to 50 in good health. This chain links TRBV19 with TRBJ1-5; D is possibly TRBD1 (5 bases). CDR3 nucleotides: TGTGCCAGTAGTACTACCGCCGGGACCCCAAATCAGCCCCAGCATTTT. Its translation: CASSTTAGTPNQPQHF.